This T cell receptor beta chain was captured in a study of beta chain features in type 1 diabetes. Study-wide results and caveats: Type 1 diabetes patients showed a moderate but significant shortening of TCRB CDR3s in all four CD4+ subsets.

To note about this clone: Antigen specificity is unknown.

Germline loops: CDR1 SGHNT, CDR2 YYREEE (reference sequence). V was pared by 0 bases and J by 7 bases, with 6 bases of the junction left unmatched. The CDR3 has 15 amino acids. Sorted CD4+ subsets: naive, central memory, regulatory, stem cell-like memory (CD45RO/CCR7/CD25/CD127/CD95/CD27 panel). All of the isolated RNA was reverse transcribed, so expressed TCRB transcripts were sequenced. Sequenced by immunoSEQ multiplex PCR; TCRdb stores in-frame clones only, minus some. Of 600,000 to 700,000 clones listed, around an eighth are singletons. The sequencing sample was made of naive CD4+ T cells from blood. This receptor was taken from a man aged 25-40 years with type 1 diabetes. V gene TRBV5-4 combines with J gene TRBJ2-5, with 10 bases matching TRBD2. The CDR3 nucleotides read TGTGCCAGCAGCTTGGAGGCTAGCGGGGGAGGGACCCAGTACTTC. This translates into CASSLEASGGGTQYF.